This T cell receptor (beta chain) was sequenced for a study of shared clonotypes between healthy human individuals. General observations from the study: The study found lower generation probabilities in non-shared clonotypes than in those shared by all four donors.

Concerning this clone: Its antigen is unidentified.

Replicate PCRs from sorted subsets contained roughly 220 ng DNA, which is 29,000 or so T cell genomes. Method: immunoSEQ multiplex PCR; TCRdb's copy keeps in-frame clones and lacks some. The data show about 800,000 clones, approximately 97% seen once. Naive CD8 cells were CD45RO-negative, positively selected for CCR7, excluding terminally differentiated effector memory CD45RA+ cells. The CDR3 spans 16 residues. Germline CDR1 SEHNR, CDR2 FQNEAQ (reference sequence). Trimming stripped 1 base from V and 0 bases from J, with 9 bases between. The chain recombines TRBV7-9 with TRBJ2-2; weak D call: TRBD2 (6 bases). What was sequenced was naive CD8+ T cells sorted from blood. This sequence originates from a man in his thirties or forties in good health. The CDR3 DNA reads as TGTGCCAGCAGCTTAGATACGGGAGCGAACACCGGGGAGCTGTTTTTT. This gives the protein CASSLDTGANTGELFF. Supplemented by reference TRBV7-9 and TRBJ2-2, the full variable domain reads DTGVSQNPRHKITKRGQNVTFRCDPISEHNRLYWYRQTLGQGPEFLTYFQNEAQLEKSRLLSDRFSAERPKGSFSTLEIQRTEQGDSAMYLCASSLDTGANTGELFFGEGSRLTVL.